This T cell receptor (beta chain) was sequenced for a study of tumor-infiltrating lymphocytes in localized non-small cell lung cancer. Turning to the study itself: The cohort mixed smokers and never-smokers, several histologies, and some post-neoadjuvant-chemotherapy samples. From each patient, both tumor and uninvolved lung, non-adjacent to tumor, were sampled.

Sequencing used immunoSEQ multiplex PCR; TCRdb keeps in-frame clones, though not all of them. The data show thousands of clones, over 70% seen once. This clone has more than one count but fewer than ten. V was clipped by 1 base and J by 5 bases; unmatched bases: 12. The CDR3 is 19 amino acids. Germline V CDR1 and CDR2: SGHDT, YYEEEE. This clonotype was obtained from a human donor with non-small cell lung cancer. Sequenced: uninvolved lung tissue not adjacent to the tumor. The chain couples TRBV5-6 to TRBJ2-1; the match to TRBD2 covers 13 bases. The CDR3 DNA reads TGTGCCAGCAGCTTGCGCCCCCCCAAACTAGCGGGAGGGGACAATGAGCAGTTCTTC. Translating gives CASSLRPPKLAGGDNEQFF.